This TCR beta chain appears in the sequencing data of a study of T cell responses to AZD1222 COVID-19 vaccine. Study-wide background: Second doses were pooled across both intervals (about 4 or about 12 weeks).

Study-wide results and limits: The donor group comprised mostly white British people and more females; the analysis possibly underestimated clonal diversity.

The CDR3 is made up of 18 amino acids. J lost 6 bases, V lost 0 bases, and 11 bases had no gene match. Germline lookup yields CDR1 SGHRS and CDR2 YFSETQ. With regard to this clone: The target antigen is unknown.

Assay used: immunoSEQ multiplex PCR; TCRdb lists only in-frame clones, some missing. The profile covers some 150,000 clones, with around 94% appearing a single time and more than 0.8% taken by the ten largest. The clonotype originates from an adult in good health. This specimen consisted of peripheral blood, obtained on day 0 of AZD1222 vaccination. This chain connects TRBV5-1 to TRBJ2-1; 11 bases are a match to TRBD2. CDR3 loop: CASSLAGPTSGGINEQFF. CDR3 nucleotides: TGCGCCAGCAGCTTGGCCGGACCTACTAGCGGGGGAATCAATGAGCAGTTCTTC.